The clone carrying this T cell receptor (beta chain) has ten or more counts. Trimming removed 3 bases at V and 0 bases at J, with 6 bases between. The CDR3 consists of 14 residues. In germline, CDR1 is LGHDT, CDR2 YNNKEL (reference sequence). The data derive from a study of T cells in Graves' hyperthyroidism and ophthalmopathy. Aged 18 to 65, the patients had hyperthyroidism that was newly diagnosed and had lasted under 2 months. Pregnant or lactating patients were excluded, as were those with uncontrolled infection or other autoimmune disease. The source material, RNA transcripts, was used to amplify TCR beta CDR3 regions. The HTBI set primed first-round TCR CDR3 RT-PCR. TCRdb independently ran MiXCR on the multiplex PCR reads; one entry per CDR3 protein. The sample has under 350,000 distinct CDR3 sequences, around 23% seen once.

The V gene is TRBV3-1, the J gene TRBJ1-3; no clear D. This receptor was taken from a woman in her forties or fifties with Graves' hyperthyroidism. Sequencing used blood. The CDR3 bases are TGTGCCAGCAGCCAGGTGAACTCTGGAAACACCATATATTTT. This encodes CASSQVNSGNTIYF.